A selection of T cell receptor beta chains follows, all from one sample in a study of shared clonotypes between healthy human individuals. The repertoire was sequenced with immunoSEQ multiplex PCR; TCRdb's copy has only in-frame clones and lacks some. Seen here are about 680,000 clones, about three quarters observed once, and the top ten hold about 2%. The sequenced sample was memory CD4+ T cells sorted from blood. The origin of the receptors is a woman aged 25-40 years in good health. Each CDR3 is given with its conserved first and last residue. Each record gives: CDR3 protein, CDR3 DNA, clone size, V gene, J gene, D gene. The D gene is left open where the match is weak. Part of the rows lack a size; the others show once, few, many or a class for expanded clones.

cdr3_aa: CASSAGLSSRREQFF; cdr3_nt: TGTGCCAGCAGCGCTGGACTGTCGTCGAGGAGAGAGCAGTTCTTC; clone_size: NA; v_call: TRBV14; j_call: TRBJ2-1; d_call: NA
cdr3_aa: CASSQKKLGTSYEQYF; cdr3_nt: TGTGCCAGCAGCCAGAAAAAACTAGGAACGTCCTACGAGCAGTACTTC; clone_size: NA; v_call: TRBV13; j_call: TRBJ2-7; d_call: NA
cdr3_aa: CASSLSSGAYNEQFF; cdr3_nt: TGCGCCAGCAGCTTGTCGTCAGGGGCCTACAATGAGCAGTTCTTC; clone_size: few; v_call: TRBV5-1; j_call: TRBJ2-1; d_call: NA
cdr3_aa: CASSYIDRAGNTIYF; cdr3_nt: TGTGCCAGCAGCTACATAGACAGAGCTGGAAACACCATATATTTT; clone_size: NA; v_call: TRBV7-9; j_call: TRBJ1-3; d_call: NA
cdr3_aa: CASSTDRGHETQYF; cdr3_nt: TGTGCCAGTAGTACAGACAGGGGGCACGAGACCCAGTACTTC; clone_size: NA; v_call: TRBV19; j_call: TRBJ2-5; d_call: TRBD1
cdr3_aa: CASSSQMGGLGEQYF; cdr3_nt: TGTGCCAGCAGCTCCCAAATGGGAGGCTTGGGCGAGCAGTACTTC; clone_size: NA; v_call: TRBV7-9; j_call: TRBJ2-7; d_call: NA
cdr3_aa: CATTQTRYEQYF; cdr3_nt: TGTGCCACCACTCAAACTAGGTACGAGCAGTACTTC; clone_size: NA; v_call: TRBV28; j_call: TRBJ2-7; d_call: NA
cdr3_aa: CASTRDGHRNQPQHF; cdr3_nt: TGTGCCAGCACACGGGACGGTCACCGTAATCAGCCCCAGCATTTT; clone_size: NA; v_call: TRBV18; j_call: TRBJ1-5; d_call: NA
cdr3_aa: CASSLDPGDRGGFREQFF; cdr3_nt: TGTGCCAGCAGCTTAGATCCGGGTGACAGGGGAGGGTTCCGTGAGCAGTTCTTC; clone_size: NA; v_call: TRBV11-3; j_call: TRBJ2-1; d_call: NA
cdr3_aa: CASRRAGGPLEQYF; cdr3_nt: TGCGCCAGTCGAAGAGCGGGAGGGCCACTCGAGCAGTACTTC; clone_size: NA; v_call: TRBV5-1; j_call: TRBJ2-7; d_call: TRBD2
cdr3_aa: CASSLVTGRNQPQHF; cdr3_nt: TGTGCCAGCAGCTTAGTAACAGGGCGCAATCAGCCCCAGCATTTT; clone_size: few; v_call: TRBV11-2; j_call: TRBJ1-5; d_call: NA
cdr3_aa: CASSSRDAVWGNQPQHF; cdr3_nt: TGTGCCAGTAGTTCCCGGGACGCGGTGTGGGGCAATCAGCCCCAGCATTTT; clone_size: NA; v_call: TRBV19; j_call: TRBJ1-5; d_call: NA
cdr3_aa: CASSAGQGKHYEQYF; cdr3_nt: TGTGCCAGCAGCGCGGGACAGGGGAAACACTACGAGCAGTACTTC; clone_size: NA; v_call: TRBV11-3; j_call: TRBJ2-7; d_call: TRBD1
cdr3_aa: CASSPRSANYGYTF; cdr3_nt: TGTGCCAGCAGCCCGCGGAGCGCGAACTATGGCTACACCTTC; clone_size: NA; v_call: TRBV7-2; j_call: TRBJ1-2; d_call: NA
cdr3_aa: CASSGFAVTDTQYF; cdr3_nt: TGCGCCAGCAGTGGGTTCGCAGTAACAGATACGCAGTATTTT; clone_size: NA; v_call: TRBV10-1; j_call: TRBJ2-3; d_call: NA
cdr3_aa: CASSQLTGSGYNEQFF; cdr3_nt: TGTGCCAGCAGCCAACTGACAGGGTCAGGGTACAATGAGCAGTTCTTC; clone_size: few; v_call: TRBV6-6; j_call: TRBJ2-1; d_call: TRBD1
cdr3_aa: CASSDSQISYEQYF; cdr3_nt: TGTGCCAGCAGTGACTCACAGATCTCCTACGAGCAGTACTTC; clone_size: NA; v_call: TRBV2; j_call: TRBJ2-7; d_call: NA
cdr3_aa: CASSQEVARDTEAFF; cdr3_nt: TGCGCCAGCAGCCAAGAAGTGGCAAGAGACACTGAAGCTTTCTTT; clone_size: NA; v_call: TRBV4-1; j_call: TRBJ1-1; d_call: NA
cdr3_aa: CASSLVSLAGVETQYF; cdr3_nt: TGTGCCAGCAGCTTAGTATCTCTAGCGGGAGTGGAGACCCAGTACTTC; clone_size: NA; v_call: TRBV7-7; j_call: TRBJ2-5; d_call: TRBD2
cdr3_aa: CASSMQEAGNTIYF; cdr3_nt: TGTGCCAGCAGCATGCAGGAGGCTGGAAACACCATATATTTT; clone_size: few; v_call: TRBV5-4; j_call: TRBJ1-3; d_call: NA
cdr3_aa: CASSDRTRSYEQYF; cdr3_nt: TGTGCCAGCAGTGACAGAACACGATCCTACGAGCAGTACTTC; clone_size: once; v_call: TRBV2; j_call: TRBJ2-7; d_call: NA
cdr3_aa: CASSVGGGNEQFF; cdr3_nt: TGTGCCAGCAGCGTAGGGGGAGGGAATGAGCAGTTCTTC; clone_size: NA; v_call: TRBV11-2; j_call: TRBJ2-1; d_call: NA
cdr3_aa: CASSWGTQETQYF; cdr3_nt: TGTGCCAGTAGTTGGGGGACACAAGAGACCCAGTACTTC; clone_size: once; v_call: TRBV19; j_call: TRBJ2-5; d_call: NA
cdr3_aa: CASSPGRGGTDTQYF; cdr3_nt: TGTGCCAGCAGCCCGGGGCGGGGAGGAACCGACACCCAGTACTTC; clone_size: NA; v_call: TRBV28; j_call: TRBJ2-5; d_call: NA
cdr3_aa: CAISERQINYGYTF; cdr3_nt: TGTGCCATCAGTGAGCGTCAGATTAACTATGGCTACACCTTC; clone_size: many; v_call: TRBV10-3; j_call: TRBJ1-2; d_call: NA
cdr3_aa: CASRSPGGLYGYTF; cdr3_nt: TGTGCCAGCCGTAGCCCCGGGGGACTCTATGGCTACACCTTC; clone_size: NA; v_call: TRBV7-2; j_call: TRBJ1-2; d_call: NA
cdr3_aa: CASSLVPGQAAKNTEAFF; cdr3_nt: TGTGCCAGCAGCTTAGTCCCGGGACAGGCCGCGAAGAACACTGAAGCTTTCTTT; clone_size: NA; v_call: TRBV11-2; j_call: TRBJ1-1; d_call: TRBD1
cdr3_aa: CASSSDSHYEQYF; cdr3_nt: TGTGCCAGCAGCAGCGACAGTCACTACGAGCAGTACTTC; clone_size: NA; v_call: TRBV11-2; j_call: TRBJ2-7; d_call: NA
cdr3_aa: CASSSASGEGDYGYTF; cdr3_nt: TGTGCCAGCAGTTCCGCCTCAGGGGAAGGAGACTATGGCTACACCTTC; clone_size: NA; v_call: TRBV6-5; j_call: TRBJ1-2; d_call: NA
cdr3_aa: CASRQTSGNTGELFF; cdr3_nt: TGTGCCAGCAGGCAGACTAGCGGAAACACCGGGGAGCTGTTTTTT; clone_size: NA; v_call: TRBV11-1; j_call: TRBJ2-2; d_call: TRBD2
cdr3_aa: CASSPLGVKLFF; cdr3_nt: TGTGCCAGCAGCCCCTTGGGCGTAAAACTGTTTTTT; clone_size: NA; v_call: TRBV11-2; j_call: TRBJ1-4; d_call: NA
cdr3_aa: CASSGTVVASGANVLTF; cdr3_nt: TGTGCCAGCAGTGGGACAGTTGTGGCTTCTGGGGCCAACGTCCTGACTTTC; clone_size: NA; v_call: TRBV6-1; j_call: TRBJ2-6; d_call: NA
cdr3_aa: CASSFTGGVEQYF; cdr3_nt: TGTGCCAGCAGCTTCACAGGGGGCGTCGAGCAGTACTTC; clone_size: once; v_call: TRBV5-4; j_call: TRBJ2-7; d_call: TRBD1
cdr3_aa: CASRGQIDQPQHF; cdr3_nt: TGTGCCAGCAGGGGACAGATTGATCAGCCCCAGCATTTT; clone_size: few; v_call: TRBV6-1; j_call: TRBJ1-5; d_call: TRBD1
cdr3_aa: CASRAGTGNGGELFF; cdr3_nt: TGCGCCAGCAGGGCCGGGACAGGGAATGGCGGGGAGCTGTTTTTT; clone_size: NA; v_call: TRBV5-1; j_call: TRBJ2-2; d_call: TRBD1
cdr3_aa: CASSQQNGQGGNQPQHF; cdr3_nt: TGTGCCAGCAGCCAGCAAAACGGACAGGGGGGCAATCAGCCCCAGCATTTT; clone_size: NA; v_call: TRBV7-9; j_call: TRBJ1-5; d_call: TRBD1
cdr3_aa: CASSQVGTSTDEQYF; cdr3_nt: TGCGCCAGCAGCCAAGTAGGGACTAGCACTGACGAGCAGTACTTC; clone_size: NA; v_call: TRBV4-1; j_call: TRBJ2-7; d_call: TRBD2